Listed below are T cell receptor beta chains from one sample, sequenced in a study of OX40 agonist ivuxolimab in advanced cancers. TCRdb keeps only in-frame clones here, not all; method: immunoSEQ multiplex PCR. The table shows about 62,000 clones, with about four fifths occurring only once. The source was CD4+ or CD8+ T cells sorted from blood, collected in a trial of the OX40 agonist ivuxolimab. These receptors were collected from an adult with an advanced solid tumor such as melanoma, head and neck, liver or kidney cancer. Each CDR3 is given with its conserved first and last residue. The D gene is left open where the match is weak. Only part of the rows carry a size: once, few, many, or a class if the clone is expanded.

j_gene,d_gene,abundance,v_gene,CDR3nt,CDR3aa
TRBJ1-3,.,.,TRBV4-2,TGTGCCAGCAGCCAAGATGGGGCCCCAGGGCCTGGAAACACCATATATTTT,CASSQDGAPGPGNTIYF
TRBJ1-1,.,.,TRBV5-5,TGTGCCAGCAGCTTCGGCTCCACACAAATCGCTGAAGCTTTCTTT,CASSFGSTQIAEAFF
TRBJ1-3,.,.,TRBV7-2,TGTGCCAGCAGCGCCCCAGGCGTTACCTCTGGAAACACCATATATTTT,CASSAPGVTSGNTIYF
TRBJ2-1,TRBD2,.,TRBV7-2,TGTGCCAGCAGCTTTAGCGGAGGGACTAGCGCCCACAATGAGCAGTTCTTC,CASSFSGGTSAHNEQFF
TRBJ1-1,.,.,TRBV27,TGTGCCAGCAGTTTATCGACTTTATGGGGACGGACTGAAGCTTTCTTT,CASSLSTLWGRTEAFF
TRBJ1-2,.,.,TRBV7-2,TGTGCCAGCAGCTCCCGAGGGAACTATGGCTACACCTTC,CASSSRGNYGYTF
TRBJ2-3,TRBD2,.,TRBV28,TGTGCCAGCAGTTATGCGGGACTAGCGGGACGGGACACAGATACGCAGTATTTT,CASSYAGLAGRDTDTQYF
TRBJ2-4,.,.,TRBV2,TGTGCCAGCAGTGTCAAGGATGGCAAAAACATTCAGTACTTC,CASSVKDGKNIQYF
TRBJ1-1,TRBD1,.,TRBV19,TGTGCCAGTACCGTGCCGGGGACAGGAAGGATGAACACTGAAGCTTTCTTT,CASTVPGTGRMNTEAFF
TRBJ1-1,.,.,TRBV7-3,TGTGCCAGCAGCTTAGACGACAGGATGAACACTGAAGCTTTCTTT,CASSLDDRMNTEAFF
TRBJ2-1,.,.,TRBV19,TGTGCCAGTACCTCATTGTCCTACAATGAGCAGTTCTTC,CASTSLSYNEQFF
TRBJ2-5,.,.,TRBV4-1,TGCGCCAGCAGCCAAGATCCCCAAAGTGGCCAAGAGACCCAGTACTTC,CASSQDPQSGQETQYF
TRBJ2-2,TRBD2,.,TRBV29-1,TGCAGCGTGGAACTAGCGGACTCACCCACCGGGGAGCTGTTTTTT,CSVELADSPTGELFF
TRBJ2-2,.,.,TRBV18,TGTGCCAGCTCATCCGTCAGGGGTCCCGGGGAGCTGTTTTTT,CASSSVRGPGELFF
TRBJ1-3,TRBD1,.,TRBV7-2,TGTGCCAGCAGCTTAGTAGGGGGCGCACTCAAAAACACCATATATTTT,CASSLVGGALKNTIYF
TRBJ2-5,TRBD1,.,TRBV7-2,TGTGCCAGCAGCTTAAAAGCCGGGACAGGGGGCATTTCGGAGACCCAGTACTTC,CASSLKAGTGGISETQYF
TRBJ1-1,TRBD1,few,TRBV7-2,TGTGCCAGCAGCTTAGCACCCGCAGGGGGGACTGAAGCTTTCTTT,CASSLAPAGGTEAFF
TRBJ1-5,.,.,TRBV27,TGTGCCAGCAGTTTGAAGGGTTCTCAGCCCCAGCATTTT,CASSLKGSQPQHF
TRBJ2-5,.,.,TRBV7-5,TGTGCCAGAAGCCACAGGGACAGTAAAGAGACCCAGTACTTC,CARSHRDSKETQYF
TRBJ1-2,.,.,TRBV30,TGTGCCCTGGGACGGGCCAATAAATACCGTGGCTACACCTTC,CALGRANKYRGYTF
TRBJ2-7,TRBD2,.,TRBV28,TGTGCCAGCAGTACTCGGACTGCGGGAGATCACTCCTACGAGCAGTACTTC,CASSTRTAGDHSYEQYF
TRBJ1-1,.,few,TRBV19,TGTGCCAGTAGTATCAAAGTCAATCCGAGAACTGAAGCTTTCTTT,CASSIKVNPRTEAFF
TRBJ1-2,.,.,TRBV7-9,TGTGCCAGCAGCTTAGGTTTGGGGGCGCAACGCACCGTCTACACCTTC,CASSLGLGAQRTVYTF
TRBJ2-7,TRBD1,.,TRBV18,TGTGCCAGCTCACTGACAGGGGGCGGGACCTACGAGCAGTACTTC,CASSLTGGGTYEQYF
TRBJ2-7,.,once,TRBV2,TGTGCCAGCAGATCCACAGACGGCTACGAGCAGTACTTC,CASRSTDGYEQYF
TRBJ2-1,TRBD2,.,TRBV6-5,TGTGCAGCCGCAGCGGGAGGTTCGTATGAGCAGTTCTTC,CAAAAGGSYEQFF
TRBJ2-1,TRBD1,.,TRBV9,TGTGCCAGCAGCCCAGGGGGTTACAATGAGCAGTTCTTC,CASSPGGYNEQFF
TRBJ2-7,.,.,TRBV6-1,TGTGCCAGCAGGTCGACGGCCTACGAGCAGTACTTC,CASRSTAYEQYF
TRBJ1-6,TRBD1,few,TRBV10-1,TGCGCCAGCAGTGAGTCGCGGGCCAGGGGGAGGTCACCCCTCCACTTT,CASSESRARGRSPLHF
TRBJ1-2,.,.,TRBV9,TGTGCCAGCAGCGTAGTCCCGGGGGGGGTCTATGGCTACACCTTC,CASSVVPGGVYGYTF
TRBJ1-1,.,.,TRBV7-8,TGTGCCAGCAGCTTGACAGAGAACACTGAAGCTTTCTTT,CASSLTENTEAFF
TRBJ1-6,.,.,TRBV19,TGTGCCAGTAGGGCGGACAGCGTAAATTCACCCCTCCACTTT,CASRADSVNSPLHF